These T cell receptor beta chains were read from a single sample in a study of T cell responses to AZD1222 COVID-19 vaccine. Data came from immunoSEQ multiplex PCR; TCRdb stores just in-frame clones and leaves some out. Among 90,000 to 150,000 clones listed, about 90% were seen once. The specimen comprised peripheral blood, sampled 28 days after the second AZD1222 dose. The receptors originated from an adult who received the AZD1222 COVID-19 vaccine. Both conserved end residues are trimmed from each CDR3.

J gene: TRBJ1-4
V gene: TRBV24-1
CDR3 protein: ATSDGGRTNEKLF

J gene: TRBJ1-2
V gene: TRBV9
CDR3 protein: ASSVVYRYGYT

J gene: TRBJ1-2
V gene: TRBV19
CDR3 protein: ASSIDPGQVYGYT

J gene: TRBJ1-4
V gene: TRBV18
CDR3 protein: ASSPLGDEKLF

J gene: TRBJ2-1
V gene: TRBV11-2
CDR3 protein: ASSSEGDRVL

J gene: TRBJ2-5
V gene: TRBV7-9
CDR3 protein: ASSSVREQETQY

J gene: TRBJ2-2
V gene: TRBV2
CDR3 protein: ASRTLNTGELF

J gene: TRBJ2-1
V gene: TRBV19
CDR3 protein: ASSPGGGGNEQF

J gene: TRBJ2-5
V gene: TRBV5-1
CDR3 protein: ASSLISGGGEETQY

J gene: TRBJ1-6
V gene: TRBV6-5
CDR3 protein: ASSYSGGDWGSPLH

J gene: TRBJ1-1
V gene: TRBV11-3
CDR3 protein: ASSLGRNSEAF

J gene: TRBJ1-6
V gene: TRBV11-2
CDR3 protein: ASSFQGYRSPLH

J gene: TRBJ2-1
V gene: TRBV11-1
CDR3 protein: ASSPDKGDEQF

J gene: TRBJ2-7
V gene: TRBV2
CDR3 protein: ASSKGSYEQY

J gene: TRBJ2-7
V gene: TRBV28
CDR3 protein: ASSPPLGAYEQY

J gene: TRBJ1-5
V gene: TRBV6-5
CDR3 protein: ASRGGSNSNQPQH

J gene: TRBJ2-7
V gene: TRBV4-1
CDR3 protein: ASSQDVGVYEQY

J gene: TRBJ2-3
V gene: TRBV5-1
CDR3 protein: ASSLAGGASTDTQY

J gene: TRBJ2-7
V gene: TRBV25-1
CDR3 protein: ASSPRGGGGYEQY

J gene: TRBJ2-3
V gene: TRBV19
CDR3 protein: ASSVTDTQY

J gene: TRBJ1-2
V gene: TRBV7-2
CDR3 protein: ASSITVNYGYT

J gene: TRBJ2-1
V gene: TRBV11-2
CDR3 protein: ASSLTLAGGRGAYNEQF

J gene: TRBJ1-2
V gene: TRBV28
CDR3 protein: AYAGEGVDGYT

J gene: TRBJ1-3
V gene: TRBV28
CDR3 protein: ASSLPGARNTIY

J gene: TRBJ2-7
V gene: TRBV6-6
CDR3 protein: ASSYGSHTFYEQY

J gene: TRBJ1-2
V gene: TRBV12-3/TRBV12-4
CDR3 protein: ASSLASYGYT

J gene: TRBJ1-2
V gene: TRBV6-5
CDR3 protein: ASRQGQYYGYT

J gene: TRBJ1-1
V gene: TRBV28
CDR3 protein: ASSVTRRLTEAF

J gene: TRBJ1-1
V gene: TRBV19
CDR3 protein: ASSMTGPANTEAF

J gene: TRBJ2-1
V gene: TRBV3-1/TRBV3-2
CDR3 protein: ASSPGSSTYNEQF

J gene: TRBJ2-7
V gene: TRBV12-3/TRBV12-4
CDR3 protein: ASSLGRSPDN

J gene: TRBJ2-1
V gene: TRBV6-1
CDR3 protein: ASTKAGAVSYNEQF

J gene: TRBJ2-1
V gene: TRBV2
CDR3 protein: ASSEDGSSYNEQF

J gene: TRBJ2-7
V gene: TRBV11-2
CDR3 protein: ASTPTRSGRYEQY

J gene: TRBJ1-5
V gene: TRBV28
CDR3 protein: ASGVQGHNTAGQPQH

J gene: TRBJ1-3
V gene: TRBV29-1
CDR3 protein: SVRLAGNTIY